The 18 T cell receptor beta chains reported below all come from one sample, sequenced in a study of T cells generated in artificial thymic organoids. Semi-nested PCR with reverse primers in the TRAC or TRBC constant regions amplified each chain separately. MiXCR was run by TCRdb on the 5' RACE reads, yielding one entry per CDR3 protein. The profile covers some 5,100 distinct CDR3 sequences, with 30% to 40% appearing a single time and about 2.4% taken by the ten largest. The sample comprised naive CD8+ T cells from blood. Subset defined: CD3+TCRalphabeta+CD8SP T cells; for blood, CD45RO-CCR7+ naive CD8+ T cells. The receptors stem from a human donor who gave cord blood stem cells for thymic organoid culture, a cardiac surgery patient who gave postnatal thymus, or a blood donor (not recorded which).

Comments on this clonotype: This could be a read error, since a much larger clone is one nucleotide away. The rearrangement uses TRBV10-3 and TRBJ2-1, with TRBD1 identical over 9 bases. The CDR3 runs to 13 residues. Germline CDR1 reads ENHRY; CDR2 reads SYGVKD. The chain's CDR3 is CVMGQGFYNEQFF. The DNA for the CDR3 is TGTGTCATGGGACAGGGATTTTACAATGAGCAGTTCTTC.

This chain uses TRBV12-3 or TRBV12-4 with TRBJ2-3; D tentatively reads TRBD1 or TRBD2 (5 bases each). The CDR3 loop spans 13 amino acids. Trimming shortened V by 8 bases and J by 0 bases, and 9 bases separated the two germline ends. CDR3 bases: TGTGCCAGCGGGGGTTTCAGCACAGATACGCAGTATTTT. Translating gives CASGGFSTDTQYF.

This clonotype is categorized as medium-sized. The V and J genes are TRBV7-9 and TRBJ2-1, with 8 bases fitting TRBD1. Germline loops: CDR1 SEHNR, CDR2 FQNEAQ (reference sequence). The CDR3 loop spans 15 amino acids. V was pared by 4 bases and J by 4 bases, with 6 bases of the junction left unmatched. CDR3: CASSSTGTGYNEQFF. CDR3 nucleotides: TGTGCCAGCAGCTCCACCGGGACAGGATACAATGAGCAGTTCTTC.

This clonotype was counted only a few times. This sequence joins TRBV5-1 and TRBJ2-7; D is perhaps TRBD2 (7 bases). This CDR3 has 15 residues. The germline CDR1 and CDR2 sequences are SGHRS and YFSETQ. V was cut by 3 bases and J by 5 bases, with 18 bases left in between. The DNA for the CDR3 is TGCGCCAGCAGCTCAAGGGGGGGCAGGGACCACGAGCAGTACTTC. Translating it yields CASSSRGGRDHEQYF.

Comments on this clonotype: The junction and the germline gene differ at one end; a read error may be behind it. The gene calls are TRBV11-2 and TRBJ1-5; D is perhaps TRBD1 (6 bases). Germline CDR1 and CDR2: SGHAT and FQNNGV. The CDR3 spans 18 residues. CDR3 sequence (DNA): TGTGCCAGCAGCTTAGCGATGATAGGGACACATAGCAATCAGCCCCGGCATTTT. Residues: CASSLAMIGTHSNQPRHF.

Worth noting for this clonotype: This sequence may be a read error, since a much larger clone differs from it by one base. The chain couples TRBV7-8 to TRBJ2-2; D might be TRBD2 (5 bases). This CDR3 region has 12 residues. Germline V gene lookup returns CDR1 SGHVS and CDR2 FQNEAQ. CDR3 sequence: CASTTYTGERFF. The CDR3 nucleotides read TGTGCCAGCACCACGTACACCGGGGAGCGGTTTTTT.

About this clonotype itself: Since a much larger clone is just one base distant, this may be a read error. The genes are TRBV27 and TRBJ2-3, with D possibly TRBD1 on 5 matching bases. With 3 bases removed from V and 4 bases from J, the gap between germline ends came to 14 bases. Germline assignment: CDR1 MNHEY and CDR2 SMNVEV (reference sequence). This CDR3 has 15 residues. The CDR3 DNA follows: TGTGCCAGCAGTTTTTTGTCAGGACACGCAGATACGCAGTATTTT. Protein sequence: CASSFLSGHADTQYF.

This clonotype was counted a single time. The chain is built from TRBV6-5 and TRBJ2-1; a possible D gene is TRBD1 (5 bases). Germline-derived CDR1 and CDR2 are MNHEY and SVGAGI. Trimming took 5 bases from V and 7 from J, leaving 9 bases between them. This CDR3 is built from 12 residues. CDR3 coding DNA: TGTGCCAGCAGTCGGCAGGGAAATGAGCAGTTCTTC. As protein: CASSRQGNEQFF.

This clonotype has only a few counts. The chain combines TRBV27 with TRBJ2-1; no firm D call. The CDR3 has 17 amino acids. Germline values: CDR1 MNHEY, CDR2 SMNVEV (reference sequence). Trimming removed 0 bases from V and 0 bases from J, with 12 bases in between. DNA of the CDR3: TGTGCCAGCAGTTTATCCCCCGACTTCATCTCCTACAATGAGCAGTTCTTC. Its translation is CASSLSPDFISYNEQFF.

This sequence joins TRBV5-4 and TRBJ2-7; perhaps TRBD2 as D (7 bases). Between the trimmed V and J ends, which lost 5 bases and 3 bases, there was a span of 18 bases. The CDR3 extends over 15 amino acids. Germline V gives CDR1 SGHNT, CDR2 YYREEE (reference sequence). The CDR3 DNA follows: TGTGCCAGCAGATTTGGCGGGGGCCCCCTCTACGAGCAGTACTTC. Its translation is CASRFGGGPLYEQYF.

The rearrangement joins TRBV11-2 to TRBJ1-5, with a weak D call TRBD1 (5 bases). The V gene lost 5 bases and the J gene lost 6 bases, with 14 bases spanning the gap. Per germline, CDR1 SGHAT and CDR2 FQNNGV. This CDR3 contains 14 residues. This CDR3 reads CASSPSGDFQPQHF. In DNA, the CDR3 is TGTGCCAGCAGCCCGTCGGGGGACTTTCAGCCCCAGCATTTT.

This clonotype has just a few counts. This chain uses TRBV30 with TRBJ2-7; no firm D call. The CDR3 contains 13 residues. Trimming pared 0 bases from V and 3 bases from J, leaving 9 bases between. Germline V lookup: CDR1 GTSNPN, CDR2 SVGIG (reference sequence). The CDR3 DNA sequence: TGTGCCTGGAGTGTACTATGTGGCTACGAGCAGTACTTC. It translates to CAWSVLCGYEQYF.

This clonotype was seen only a few times. The chain joins TRBV27 to TRBJ2-1; 11 positions agree with TRBD2. The CDR3 covers 16 residues. CDR1 and CDR2 (germline): MNHEY, SMNVEV (reference sequence). V dropped 4 bases and J dropped 1; count of bases not matched to a gene: 3. CDR3 DNA sequence: TGTGCCAGCAGTTCAGGACTAGCGGGTTCCTACAATGAGCAGTTCTTC. Translating gives CASSSGLAGSYNEQFF.

V gene TRBV15 combines with J gene TRBJ1-6; unclear D gene. V was cut by 3 bases and J by 6 bases, with 12 bases left in between. CDR3 length: 15 amino acids. CDR1 and CDR2 (germline): LNHNV, YYDKDF (reference sequence). Here the CDR3 reads CATSSTQSLNSPLHF. The CDR3 DNA follows: TGTGCCACCAGCAGCACGCAGAGCCTTAATTCACCCCTCCACTTT.

On this clonotype itself: This may stem from a read error, because a much larger clone lies one nucleotide away. The V gene is TRBV5-1, the J gene TRBJ2-7; D not resolved. The CDR3 is 14 residues long. Trimming took off 4 bases at V and 5 bases at J, with 16 bases between the two ends. Germline loops: CDR1 SGHRS, CDR2 YFSETQ. CDR3 nucleotides: TGCGCCAGCAGCCCCGAGGAGCCTGTGGACGAGCAGTACTTC. Amino acid sequence: CASSPEEPVDEQYF.

By share, this clonotype ranks as medium-sized. V gene TRBV27 combines with J gene TRBJ1-2, with TRBD1 matching over 9 bases. The CDR3 has 14 residues. Germline values: CDR1 MNHEY, CDR2 SMNVEV (reference sequence). The V gene end was trimmed by 6 bases and the J gene end by 8 bases; junction bases not matched to a gene: 10. In nucleotides, the CDR3 is TGTGCCAGCAGAGGAGGACAGGGGTTTTTCGGCTACACCTTC. Its protein product is CASRGGQGFFGYTF.

The table lists this clonotype with a few counts. The V and J genes are TRBV5-1 and TRBJ2-1, with 8 bases lining up with TRBD1. This CDR3 has 17 residues. The germline gives CDR1 SGHRS, CDR2 YFSETQ. Trimming removed 4 bases from V and 3 bases from J; junction bases left unmatched: 12. The CDR3 loop is CASSKALTGVNYNEQFF. DNA for the CDR3: TGCGCCAGCAGCAAGGCCTTGACAGGGGTAAACTACAATGAGCAGTTCTTC.

By sample share, this clonotype is medium-sized. V is TRBV4-1 and J is TRBJ2-7; a possible D gene is TRBD1 (6 bases). Germline V CDR1 and CDR2: MGHRA, YSYEKL. This CDR3 has 14 amino acids. Trimming stripped 2 bases from V and 3 bases from J, with 11 bases between. The CDR3 DNA reads TGCGCCAGCAGCCAACCGGGACACAACTACGAGCAGTACTTC. Encoded protein: CASSQPGHNYEQYF.